A selection of T cell receptor beta chains follows, all from one sample in a study of blood T cells in healthy people across ages. TCRdb independently ran MiXCR on the 5' RACE reads; one entry per CDR3 protein. The sample yields more than 450,000 distinct CDR3 sequences, about 26% seen once. The sample was also linked to a second study, of T cells of mothers and their children.

The source material was blood. These receptors were taken from a boy aged 2 to 10 in good health. Each CDR3 is given with its conserved first and last residue. D genes are given only for firm matches. A row's size may be missing; if present it is once, few, many or a size class.

-	TRBV20-1	few	TRBJ2-3	CSATGPADTDTQYF	TGCAGTGCTACGGGTCCAGCGGACACAGATACGCAGTATTTT
-	TRBV10-2	-	TRBJ1-2	CASSELARGSGGYTF	TGCGCCAGCAGTGAGTTAGCCAGGGGAAGTGGCGGCTACACCTTC
TRBD2	TRBV4-1	-	TRBJ2-3	CASSQEVSGVAPADTQYF	TGCGCCAGCAGCCAAGAGGTTAGCGGGGTCGCCCCCGCAGATACGCAGTATTTT
TRBD1	TRBV7-9	few	TRBJ1-2	CASSHGTGSYGYTF	TGTGCCAGCAGCCATGGGACAGGGAGCTATGGCTACACCTTC
-	TRBV3-1	-	TRBJ1-1	CASSPLWGSGNTEAFF	TGTGCCAGCAGCCCCCTTTGGGGGTCGGGGAACACTGAAGCTTTCTTT
-	TRBV3-1	many	TRBJ1-2	CASSQEFVAGDGYTF	TGTGCCAGCAGCCAAGAGTTCGTTGCAGGGGATGGCTACACCTTC
TRBD1	TRBV18	few	TRBJ2-3	CASSSGGPDTQYF	TGTGCCAGCTCATCAGGGGGCCCAGATACGCAGTATTTT
-	TRBV27	-	TRBJ1-3	CASSLSSSAGNTIYF	TGTGCCAGCAGTTTATCCTCCAGCGCTGGAAACACCATATATTTT
TRBD1	TRBV7-2	-	TRBJ1-1	CASSLLDRGWTEAFF	TGTGCCAGCAGCTTATTAGACAGGGGTTGGACTGAAGCTTTCTTT
-	TRBV20-1	-	TRBJ1-1	CSARRTYYTEAFF	TGCAGTGCTAGAAGGACGTACTACACTGAAGCTTTCTTT
TRBD2	TRBV6-5	few	TRBJ2-5	CASSYRLAGGPGTQYF	TGTGCCAGCAGTTACCGACTAGCGGGGGGCCCTGGTACCCAGTACTTC
TRBD1	TRBV10-3	many	TRBJ1-2	CAISESVGTGKGYTF	TGTGCCATCAGTGAGTCGGTTGGGACAGGGAAGGGCTACACCTTC
-	TRBV4-3	-	TRBJ1-2	CASSQGHGNYGYTF	TGCGCCAGCAGCCAGGGACATGGGAACTATGGCTACACCTTC
TRBD2	TRBV28	-	TRBJ2-7	CASSSNLAGVPLRYF	TGTGCCAGCAGTAGTAATCTAGCGGGAGTTCCCCTACGGTACTTC
-	TRBV20-1	-	TRBJ1-4	CSARGRGGIRNRGPNEKLFF	TGCAGTGCTAGGGGCAGGGGAGGCATTCGGAACCGGGGTCCTAATGAAAAACTGTTTTTT
-	TRBV5-1	few	TRBJ2-4	CASSLVDSKNIQYF	TGCGCCAGCAGCTTGGTTGATAGCAAAAACATTCAGTACTTC
TRBD1	TRBV4-3	many	TRBJ1-6	CASSRSTGGPDPLHF	TGCGCCAGCAGCCGGTCGACAGGGGGCCCGGATCCCCTCCACTTT
-	TRBV6-6	-	TRBJ1-1	CASSYQDVGRDTEAFF	TGTGCCAGCAGTTACCAAGACGTTGGCAGGGACACTGAAGCTTTCTTT
-	TRBV21-1	few	TRBJ1-5	CASTRQGARQPQHF	TGTGCCAGCACCCGACAGGGGGCCCGTCAGCCCCAGCATTTT
TRBD2	TRBV9	-	TRBJ2-1	CASSVSQGLADGNEQFF	TGTGCCAGCAGCGTATCTCAGGGACTAGCTGACGGGAATGAGCAGTTCTTC
-	TRBV24-1	-	TRBJ2-1	CATSDFPYNEQFF	TGTGCCACCAGTGATTTTCCGTACAATGAGCAGTTCTTC
-	TRBV2	few	TRBJ1-1	CASSVLGAPGTEAFF	TGCGCCAGCAGTGTCCTGGGGGCGCCGGGCACTGAAGCTTTCTTT